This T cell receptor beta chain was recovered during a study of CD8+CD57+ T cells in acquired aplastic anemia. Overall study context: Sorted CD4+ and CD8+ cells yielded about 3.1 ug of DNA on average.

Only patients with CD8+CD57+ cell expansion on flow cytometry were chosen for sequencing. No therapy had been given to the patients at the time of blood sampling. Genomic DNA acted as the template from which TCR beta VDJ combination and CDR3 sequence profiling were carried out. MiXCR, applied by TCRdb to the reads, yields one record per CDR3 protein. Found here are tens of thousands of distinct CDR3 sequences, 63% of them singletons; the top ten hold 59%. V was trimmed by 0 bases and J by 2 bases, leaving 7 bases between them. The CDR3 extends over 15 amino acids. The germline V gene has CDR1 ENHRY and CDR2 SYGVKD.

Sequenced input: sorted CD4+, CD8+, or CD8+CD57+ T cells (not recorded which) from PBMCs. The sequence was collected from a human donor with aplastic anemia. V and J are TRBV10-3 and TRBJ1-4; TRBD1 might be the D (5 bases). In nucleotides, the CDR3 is TGTGCCATCAGTGAGTCCAGGGCGACTAATGAAAAACTGTTTTTT. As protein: CAISESRATNEKLFF.